The clone carrying this TCR beta chain was counted ten times or more. What it recognizes is unknown. The time point here: sample taken at primary tumor resection. The ends lost 5 bases at V and 2 bases at J; junction bases unmatched: 7. Germline CDR1 and CDR2: MNHEY and SVGAGI. The CDR3 has 16 residues. These data come from a study of spatial heterogeneity in lung cancer. General study results and limits: Counts of expanded alpha and beta TCRs within tumors tracked the tumor nonsynonymous mutation count.

Each CDR3 protein gets one entry after TCRdb re-called the 5' RACE reads with MiXCR. This repertoire shows more than 9,000 distinct CDR3 sequences, around 6% found once; its top ten account for 10%. J is TRBJ2-3 and V is TRBV6-5, with 10 bases matching TRBD1. This receptor was taken from a male donor with early-stage non-small cell lung cancer. Here the sequenced sample was lung tumor tissue, taken at surgery. The CDR3 region is CASSPMDRGNTDTQYF. CDR3 DNA sequence: TGTGCCAGCAGTCCGATGGACAGGGGGAACACAGATACGCAGTATTTT.